Following are 11 T cell receptor beta chains from one sample sequenced in a study of shared clonotypes between healthy human individuals. Clones were sequenced by immunoSEQ multiplex PCR, and TCRdb holds only the in-frame ones, with some missing. The sample lists around 1.1 million clones, around three quarters seen once, with 0.6% to 0.75% in the top ten. The sequencing input was memory CD4+ T cells from PBMCs. As for subset: CD45RA-negative fraction. The receptors derive from a man between 18 and 29 years old in good health. Some clones in this sample may be carry-over from other donors' samples.

This chain connects TRBV5-1 to TRBJ2-7, with TRBD1 as a possible D gene (6 bases). CDR3 length: 15 residues. Deletions cut 4 bases from V and 4 bases from J, with 18 bases between. The V gene's germline CDR1 is SGHRS and CDR2 YFSETQ. As DNA, the CDR3 is TGCGCCAGCAGCCCGGCACAGGGCAATCGGTACGAGCAGTACTTC. Translated, it gives CASSPAQGNRYEQYF.

V gene TRBV5-1 combines with J gene TRBJ1-2, with D unclear. This CDR3 contains 14 residues. Per the germline V gene, CDR1 is SGHRS and CDR2 is YFSETQ. V lost 4 bases and J 4 bases, leaving 14 bases between the germline ends. The CDR3 DNA reads TGCGCCAGCAGCCTACCGGGTCCATCCTATGGCTACACCTTC. Protein product: CASSLPGPSYGYTF.

A note on this clone: Other nucleotide sequences from this sample produce the same CDR3. J is TRBJ1-3 and V is TRBV7-2; D gene uncertain. Trimming cost V 1 base and J 4 bases, with 8 bases left between them. CDR3 length equals 14 residues. Germline CDR1 is SGHTA and CDR2 is FQGNSA. The CDR3 bases are TGTGCCAGCAGCTTAGGGCATGGGGGAAACACCATATATTTT. Translated, it gives CASSLGHGGNTIYF.

In this sample, this clone turned up many times. The chain combines TRBV27 with TRBJ1-3; D unresolved. Germline V gene sequence: CDR1 MNHEY, CDR2 SMNVEV (reference sequence). V lost 5 bases and J 2 bases, leaving 13 bases between the germline ends. This CDR3 is 15 amino acids long. The CDR3 here is CASSPMAFAGNTIYF. CDR3 nucleotides: TGTGCCAGCAGTCCGATGGCATTCGCTGGAAACACCATATATTTT.

The genes are TRBV7-9 and TRBJ1-1; unclear D gene. V shed 4 bases and J shed 0 bases, with 6 bases lying between them. The CDR3 is 13 amino acids. Germline lookup yields CDR1 SEHNR and CDR2 FQNEAQ (reference sequence). For the CDR3, the DNA is TGTGCCAGCAGCTCTATACTGAACACTGAAGCTTTCTTT. Translating gives CASSSILNTEAFF.

The chain couples TRBV27 to TRBJ1-1, with TRBD1 as a possible D gene (5 bases). V was trimmed by 5 bases and J by 1 base, leaving 14 bases between them. The V gene's germline CDR1 is MNHEY and CDR2 SMNVEV (reference sequence). The CDR3 has 15 residues. As DNA, the CDR3 is TGTGCCAGCAGTGGGGCGGGTAGCGGGAACACTGAAGCTTTCTTT. This encodes CASSGAGSGNTEAFF.

With respect to this clone: The sample holds other DNA sequences that translate to the same CDR3. The chain combines TRBV30 with TRBJ1-3; D possibly corresponds to TRBD1 (6 bases). Germline-derived CDR1 and CDR2 are GTSNPN and SVGIG (reference sequence). The CDR3 has 15 amino acids. Trimming removed 3 bases at V and 2 bases at J, with 14 bases between. The CDR3 sequence is CAWSRRGLAGNTIYF. CDR3 bases: TGTGCCTGGAGCCGAAGGGGGTTAGCTGGAAACACCATATATTTT.

This chain links TRBV30 with TRBJ2-3; possibly TRBD1 for D (6 bases). Looked up from germline, CDR1 is GTSNPN and CDR2 is SVGIG (reference sequence). The V end lost 3 bases, the J end lost 0 bases, and 10 bases lay between the germline ends. The CDR3 sequence is 14 residues long. Here the CDR3 DNA reads TGTGCCTGGAGGACAGGCGGGAGCACAGATACGCAGTATTTT. Translated: CAWRTGGSTDTQYF.

J is TRBJ2-2 and V is TRBV19; TRBD1 agrees at 8 bases. Trimming removed 7 bases from V and 1 base from J; junction bases left unmatched: 17. Looked up from germline, CDR1 is LNHDA and CDR2 is SQIVND (reference sequence). There are 19 residues in the CDR3. The CDR3 bases are TGTGCCAGTAAGTTCAGAGACAGGGGCGCCGAGGGGAACACCGGGGAGCTGTTTTTT. It yields the protein CASKFRDRGAEGNTGELFF.

Concerning this clone itself: The same CDR3 also results from other DNA sequences found in this sample. The gene calls are TRBV29-1 and TRBJ1-5, with D tentatively TRBD1 (5 bases). The germline V and J ends were trimmed by 3 bases and 5 bases, with 11 bases remaining between them. The CDR3 has 13 amino acids. Germline-derived CDR1 and CDR2 are SQVTM and ANQGSEA. The CDR3 nucleotides read TGCAGCGTTGAGGAATCGGGGGATCAGCCCCAGCATTTT. The encoded protein is CSVEESGDQPQHF.

A few counts support this clone. The chain is built from TRBV28 and TRBJ2-6; D may be TRBD1 (5 bases). Germline-derived CDR1 and CDR2 are MDHEN and SYDVKM. Trimming stripped 5 bases from V and 0 bases from J, with 17 bases between. The CDR3 runs 18 residues. The CDR3 nucleotides read TGTGCCAGCAGTACCCCAAGACAGTCCCACTCTGGGGCCAACGTCCTGACTTTC. This encodes CASSTPRQSHSGANVLTF.